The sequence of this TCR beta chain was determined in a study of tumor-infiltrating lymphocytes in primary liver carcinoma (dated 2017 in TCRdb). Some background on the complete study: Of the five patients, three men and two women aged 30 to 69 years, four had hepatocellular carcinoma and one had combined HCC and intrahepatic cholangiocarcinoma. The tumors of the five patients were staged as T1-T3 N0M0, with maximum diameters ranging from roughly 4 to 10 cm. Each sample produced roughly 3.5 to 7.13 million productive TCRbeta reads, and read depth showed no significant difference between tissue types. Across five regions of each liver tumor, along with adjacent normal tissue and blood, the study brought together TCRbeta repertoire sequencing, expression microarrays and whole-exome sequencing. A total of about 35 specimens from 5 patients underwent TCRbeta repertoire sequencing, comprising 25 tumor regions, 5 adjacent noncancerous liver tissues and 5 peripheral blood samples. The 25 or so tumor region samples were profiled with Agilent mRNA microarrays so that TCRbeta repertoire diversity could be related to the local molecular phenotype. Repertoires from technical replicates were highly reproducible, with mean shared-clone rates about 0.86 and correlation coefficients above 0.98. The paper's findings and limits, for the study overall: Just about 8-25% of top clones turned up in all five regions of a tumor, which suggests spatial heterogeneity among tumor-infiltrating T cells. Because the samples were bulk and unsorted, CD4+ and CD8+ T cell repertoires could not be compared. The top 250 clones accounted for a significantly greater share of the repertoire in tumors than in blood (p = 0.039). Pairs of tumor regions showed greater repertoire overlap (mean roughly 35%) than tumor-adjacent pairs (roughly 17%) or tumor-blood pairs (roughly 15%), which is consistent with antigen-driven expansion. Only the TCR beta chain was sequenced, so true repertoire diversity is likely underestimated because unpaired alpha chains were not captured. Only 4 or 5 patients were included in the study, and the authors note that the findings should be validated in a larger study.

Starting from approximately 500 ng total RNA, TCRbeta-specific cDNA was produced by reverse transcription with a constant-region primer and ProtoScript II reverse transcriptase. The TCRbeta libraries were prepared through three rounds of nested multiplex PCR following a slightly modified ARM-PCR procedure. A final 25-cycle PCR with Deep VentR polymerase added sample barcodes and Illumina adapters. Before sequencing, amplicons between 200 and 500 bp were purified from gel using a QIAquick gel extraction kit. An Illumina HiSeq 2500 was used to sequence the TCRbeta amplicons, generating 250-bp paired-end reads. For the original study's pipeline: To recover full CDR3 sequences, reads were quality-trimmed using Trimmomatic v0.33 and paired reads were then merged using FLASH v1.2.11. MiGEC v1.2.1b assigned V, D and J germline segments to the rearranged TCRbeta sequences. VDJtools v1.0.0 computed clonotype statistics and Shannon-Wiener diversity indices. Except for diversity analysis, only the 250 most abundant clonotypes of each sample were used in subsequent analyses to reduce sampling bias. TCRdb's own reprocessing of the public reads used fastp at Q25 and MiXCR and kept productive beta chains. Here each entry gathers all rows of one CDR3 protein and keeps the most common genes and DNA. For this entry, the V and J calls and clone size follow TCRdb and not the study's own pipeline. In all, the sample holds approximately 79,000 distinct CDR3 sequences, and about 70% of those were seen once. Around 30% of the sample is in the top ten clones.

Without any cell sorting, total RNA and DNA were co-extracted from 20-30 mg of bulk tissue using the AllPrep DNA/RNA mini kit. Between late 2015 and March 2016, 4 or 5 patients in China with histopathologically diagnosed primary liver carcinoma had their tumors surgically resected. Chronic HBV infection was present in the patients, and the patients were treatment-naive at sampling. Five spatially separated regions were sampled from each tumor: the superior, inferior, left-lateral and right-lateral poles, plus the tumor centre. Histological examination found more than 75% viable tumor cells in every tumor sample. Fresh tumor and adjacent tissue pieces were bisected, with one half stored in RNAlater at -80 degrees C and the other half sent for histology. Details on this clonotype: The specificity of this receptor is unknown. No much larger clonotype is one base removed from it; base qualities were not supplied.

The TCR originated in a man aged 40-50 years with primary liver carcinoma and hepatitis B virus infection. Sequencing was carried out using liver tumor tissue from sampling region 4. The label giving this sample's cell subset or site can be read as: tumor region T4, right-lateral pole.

The CDR3 is CASISHPSGRIYEQYF. The nucleotides are TGTGCCAGCATCTCGCACCCCAGCGGGAGGATCTATGAGCAGTACTTC. The chain employs TRBV11-2 and TRBJ2-1, with 9 bases matching TRBD2. The end of the DNA aligns better with TRBJ2-7, so the J call may be wrong. In the germline V gene, CDR1 corresponds to SGHAT and CDR2 to FQNNGV. The CDR3 runs 16 residues from the cysteine to the phenylalanine. Solely the CDR3 DNA is kept, with 48 bases framed from the first base.